The 28 T cell receptor beta chains below come from one sample, sequenced in a study of CD8+CD57+ T cells in acquired aplastic anemia. CDR3 and TCR beta VDJ profiling relied on a genomic DNA template. Using its own MiXCR run on the reads, TCRdb lists one record per CDR3 protein. The sample lists hundreds of thousands of distinct CDR3 sequences; roughly 82% were seen once. Whoever was chosen for sequencing had shown CD8+CD57+ cell expansion by flow cytometry. The sample consisted of sorted CD4+, CD8+, or CD8+CD57+ T cells (not recorded which) from PBMCs. Receptors were obtained from a human donor with aplastic anemia.

The genes are TRBV9 and TRBJ1-2, with 7 positions matching TRBD1. V was clipped by 3 bases and J by 9 bases; unmatched bases: 17. The CDR3 spans 16 residues. CDR1 and CDR2 (germline): SGDLS, YYNGEE. CDR3 bases: TGTGCCAGCAGCGGGGGGGACAGACACGTAGGAAACAGCTACACCTTC. Residues: CASSGGDRHVGNSYTF. Drawing the rest from reference TRBV9 and TRBJ1-2, the complete variable domain is DSGVTQTPKHLITATGQRVTLRCSPRSGDLSVYWYQQSLDQGLQFLIQYYNGEERAKGNILERFSAQQFPDLHSELNLSSLELGDSALYFCASSGGDRHVGNSYTFGSGTRLTVV.

J is TRBJ2-5 and V is TRBV7-2; TRBD2 aligns across 7 bases. Germline V lookup: CDR1 SGHTA, CDR2 FQGNSA. After removal of 5 bases from V and 4 bases from J, the junction contained 4 bases not matched to a gene. This CDR3 region has 13 residues. CDR3 in DNA: TGTGCCAGCAGCCCTACGGGGGGAGAGACCCAGTACTTC. It codes for CASSPTGGETQYF.

The rearrangement links TRBV2 to TRBJ1-5; 8 positions agree with TRBD1. Unmatched junction bases numbered 13, after V lost 7 bases and J lost 2 bases. Per germline, CDR1 SNHLY and CDR2 FYNNEI. This CDR3 spans 17 amino acids. CDR3 nucleotide sequence: TGTGCCAGCAATAAATACACAGGGGGTCTCGGCAATCAGCCCCAGCATTTT. This translates into CASNKYTGGLGNQPQHF.

In DNA, the CDR3 is TGTGCCAGCAGCTTGGAGGTGGGGCCCACTGAAGAGTATTTT. As protein: CASSLEVGPTEEYF. This sequence joins TRBV9 and TRBJ2-3; the D call may be TRBD1 or TRBD2 (5 bases each). Deletions cut 4 bases from V and 13 bases from J, with 22 bases between. CDR1 is SGDLS, CDR2 YYNGEE, per germline. The CDR3 consists of 14 residues.

This clonotype has just a few counts. V gene TRBV5-8 combines with J gene TRBJ2-3; TRBD1 is a possible D gene (6 bases). The germline V gene has CDR1 SGHTS and CDR2 YDEGEE. V gave up 1 base and J gave up 5 bases, with 14 bases separating them. The CDR3 is 15 residues long. CDR3: CASSLKRGSGDTQYF. Written as DNA, the CDR3 is TGTGCCAGCAGCTTGAAGAGGGGGAGCGGAGATACGCAGTATTTT.

A word on this clonotype: The junction and the germline gene differ at one end; a read error may be behind it. The chain carries TRBV10-2 and TRBJ2-7, with D uncertain. Germline CDR1 reads WSHSY; CDR2 reads SAAADI. The CDR3 is made up of 14 amino acids. The CDR3 spells CASSYVPGNGEQYF. The CDR3 DNA is TGCGCCAGCAGTTACGTGCCAGGTAACGGCGAGCAGTACTTT.

The chain uses TRBV2 and TRBJ2-5, with D possibly TRBD1 on 6 matching bases. This CDR3 is 14 amino acids long. Germline V gene sequence: CDR1 SNHLY, CDR2 FYNNEI. V lost 6 bases, J lost 12 bases, and 23 bases lay in between. The CDR3 reads CASSRGSSQENKYF. The CDR3 nucleotides read TGTGCCAGCAGCAGGGGCTCCAGCCAAGAGAACAAGTACTTC.

A remark on this clonotype: At one end the junction does not follow the germline gene, possibly because of a read error. The chain joins TRBV7-6 to TRBJ2-6, with D perhaps given as TRBD1 or TRBD2 (5 bases each). The CDR3 contains 16 residues. Germline CDR1 reads SGHVS; CDR2 reads FNYEAQ. CDR3 DNA sequence: TGTGCCAGCGGCTCAGAGAGTAGCTACGGGGCCAACGACCTGACTTTC. The encoded protein is CASGSESSYGANDLTF.

The chain links TRBV9 to TRBJ1-1; D may be TRBD1 (5 bases). The CDR3 is made up of 12 amino acids. CDR1 SGDLS and CDR2 YYNGEE come from the germline V gene. V was clipped by 4 bases and J by 6 bases, with 10 bases between them. The CDR3 reads CASSLDSPEAFF. Written as DNA, the CDR3 is TGTGCCAGCAGCTTAGACAGTCCTGAAGCTTTCTTT.

The genes are TRBV20-1 and TRBJ1-6; no firm D call. V gave up 3 bases and J gave up 7 bases, with 16 bases separating them. CDR3 size: 15 residues. Per the germline V gene, CDR1 is DFQATT and CDR2 is SNEGSKA (reference sequence). CDR3 region: CSARRALNPNSPLHF. The CDR3 bases are TGCAGTGCTAGGAGGGCCCTTAATCCGAATTCACCCCTCCACTTT.

Regarding this clonotype: A much larger clone lies one base from this, so it may be a read error. This chain links TRBV5-4 with TRBJ2-5, with D perhaps TRBD2 (5 bases). Germline lookup yields CDR1 SGHNT and CDR2 YYREEE (reference sequence). Trimming stripped 4 bases from V and 0 bases from J, with 10 bases between. The CDR3 is made up of 14 amino acids. This chain's CDR3 is CASSVERDQETQYF. Here the CDR3 DNA reads TGTGCCAGCAGCGTGGAGAGGGACCAAGAGACCCAGTACTTC.

On this clonotype: One end of the junction varies from germline; a read error may be responsible. The chain carries TRBV2 and TRBJ1-4, with no clear D. From germline, CDR1 is SNHLY and CDR2 FYNNEI. The CDR3 totals 13 residues. This CDR3 reads CASLGRLNIKQFF. CDR3 coding DNA: TGTGCCAGCCTCGGCAGGCTAAATATAAAACAGTTTTTT.

Comment on this clonotype: The DNA is omitted, as the CDR3 cannot be located on it reliably, and the CDR3 follows TCRdb's listing. This chain connects TRBV15 to TRBJ2-7; the table's D call, TRBD1, has no DNA check behind it. The germline CDR1 and CDR2 sequences are LNHNV and YYDKDF (reference sequence). The CDR3 is 18 residues long, counting both termini. CDR3: CATSRGSDQAAHYFGPGV.

As concerns this clonotype: At one end the junction does not follow the germline gene, possibly because of a read error. The V and J genes are TRBV5-1 and TRBJ1-6; D possibly corresponds to TRBD1 (6 bases). Per the germline V gene, CDR1 is SGHRS and CDR2 is YFSETQ. CDR3 length equals 14 residues. The CDR3 DNA is TGTGCCAGCAGCTCGGACGGGGGCAAGGCACCCCTCCACTTT. It yields the protein CASSSDGGKAPLHF.

Comments on this clonotype: Its ends do not fully match the called genes, so a read error is possible. This sequence joins TRBV7-9 and TRBJ2-3, with a possible D match to TRBD1 (6 bases). The CDR3 has 14 amino acids. Germline CDR1 and CDR2: SEHNR and FQNEAQ (reference sequence). The CDR3 DNA follows: TGTGCCAGCAGCTTTGAGCGAGACCGGACAGCGCAGTCCTTT. Its translation: CASSFERDRTAQSF.

For this clonotype: The final CDR3 position lacks the conserved phenylalanine or tryptophan, pointing to a likely read error. The DNA is omitted, as the CDR3 cannot be located on it reliably, and the CDR3 follows TCRdb's listing. The chain employs TRBV2 and TRBJ1-2. The CDR3 length equals 11 residues, ends included. Germline CDR1 reads SNHLY; CDR2 reads FYNNEI. CDR3 loop: CASGLADSYTY.

V and J are TRBV6-1 and TRBJ2-5; the match to TRBD1 covers 7 bases. This CDR3 contains 14 residues. V was clipped by 4 bases and J by 3 bases; unmatched bases: 5. Looked up from germline, CDR1 is MNHNS and CDR2 is SASEGT. CDR3 bases: TGTGCCAGCAGTGTAGTGGGACAGAAAGAGACCCAGTACTTC. Residues: CASSVVGQKETQYF.

To note about this clonotype: At one end, the junction sequence differs from germline, possibly due to a read error. J is TRBJ1-5 and V is TRBV10-3; 9 bases match TRBD1. From germline, CDR1 is ENHRY and CDR2 SYGVKD. The CDR3 loop spans 14 amino acids. CDR3 DNA sequence: TGTGCCAGCAGTCGACAGGGGGTCGATCAGCCCCAGCATTTT. Protein: CASSRQGVDQPQHF.

On this clonotype itself: Germline is not matched at one junction end, which may reflect a read error. The chain recombines TRBV24-1 with TRBJ2-1; tentative D call: TRBD2 (6 bases). Germline-derived CDR1 and CDR2 are KGHDR and SFDVKD. The CDR3 sequence is 13 residues long. The CDR3 nucleotides read TGTGCCAGCAGTGATTGCGGGACCCATGAGCAGATCTTC. Protein product: CASSDCGTHEQIF.

The genes are TRBV9 and TRBJ1-3, with TRBD1 matching 9 bases. CDR1 is SGDLS, CDR2 YYNGEE, per germline. This CDR3 is built from 16 residues. V shed 4 bases, J shed 2 bases, and the junction held 7 bases outside the gene matches. The CDR3 DNA follows: TGTGCCAGCAGCCCACAGGGGGCAGGGGCTGGAAACACCATATATTTT. Protein: CASSPQGAGAGNTIYF.

Remarks on this clonotype: A read error may account for a junction end that differs from germline. This chain links TRBV5-5 with TRBJ2-2, with D unresolved. The CDR3 has 15 amino acids. Germline V gene sequence: CDR1 SGHKS, CDR2 YYEKEE (reference sequence). The CDR3 DNA sequence: TGCGCCAGCAGCGATTACAGCATGAACACCGGGGAGCTGTTTTTT. It codes for CASSDYSMNTGELFF.

The rearrangement links TRBV4-3 to TRBJ2-3, with TRBD1 as a possible D gene (7 bases). V gave up 6 bases and J gave up 3 bases, with 13 bases separating them. The length of the CDR3 is 14 residues. From germline, CDR1 is LGHNA and CDR2 YSLEER. The chain's CDR3 is CASRGQEGTDTQYF. Here the CDR3 DNA reads TGCGCCAGCAGAGGACAGGAGGGGACAGATACGCAGTATTTT.

The V call is TRBV7-9, the J call TRBJ1-2, with 12 bases that match TRBD1. Germline V gene data show CDR1 as SEHNR and CDR2 as FQNEAQ (reference sequence). V shed 1 base and J 4 bases; nucleotides not matched to a gene: 16. This CDR3 has 20 amino acids. The CDR3 reads CASSLVYTGTGGERPYGYTF. CDR3 bases: TGTGCCAGCAGCTTAGTGTATACGGGGACAGGGGGCGAGCGGCCCTATGGCTACACCTTC. Supplemented by reference TRBV7-9 and TRBJ1-2, the full variable domain reads DTGVSQNPRHKITKRGQNVTFRCDPISEHNRLYWYRQTLGQGPEFLTYFQNEAQLEKSRLLSDRFSAERPKGSFSTLEIQRTEQGDSAMYLCASSLVYTGTGGERPYGYTFGSGTRLTVV.

V and J are TRBV19 and TRBJ2-7; D gene ambiguous. Germline V gene sequence: CDR1 LNHDA, CDR2 SQIVND (reference sequence). The V gene lost 1 base and the J gene lost 7 bases, with 17 bases spanning the gap. The length of the CDR3 is 15 residues. The CDR3 coding sequence is TGTGCCAGTAGTATAGCAGGCGATGCCTACAATGAGCAGTACTTC. Translated: CASSIAGDAYNEQYF.

The rearrangement joins TRBV7-8 to TRBJ2-4, with TRBD2 matching over 8 bases. The trim removed 5 bases at V and 8 bases at J, leaving 2 bases unmatched. Germline lookup yields CDR1 SGHVS and CDR2 FQNEAQ. CDR3 length: 12 residues. CDR3 region: CASSGAGDIQYF. In DNA, the CDR3 is TGTGCCAGCAGCGGAGCGGGGGACATTCAGTACTTC.

The chain links TRBV7-2 to TRBJ2-3; 10 bases are a match to TRBD2. Germline V lookup: CDR1 SGHTA, CDR2 FQGNSA. V trimming: 5 bases; J trimming: 15 bases; junction bases outside the gene matches: 14. The CDR3 is 14 amino acids. The CDR3 reads CASSATRTSGINYF. Written as DNA, the CDR3 is TGTGCCAGCAGCGCGACCAGGACTAGCGGTATCAATTATTTT.

The chain couples TRBV24-1 to TRBJ2-2; TRBD1 agrees at 7 bases. Trimming removed 4 bases from V and 5 bases from J; junction bases left unmatched: 9. Germline V lookup: CDR1 KGHDR, CDR2 SFDVKD. The CDR3 spans 16 residues. Here the CDR3 DNA reads TGTGCCACCAGTGACAAGAAAACAGGGGAGACCGGGGAGCTGTTTTTT. It yields the protein CATSDKKTGETGELFF.

The gene calls are TRBV11-3 and TRBJ2-2; no definite D call. Germline V CDR1 and CDR2: SGHNT, YENEEA. The ends were cut back, 7 bases at V and 4 bases at J, with 7 bases in the middle. The CDR3 runs 12 residues. The CDR3 nucleotides are TGTGCCAGCACCTTTGGCACCGGGGAGCTGTTTTTT. Translating gives CASTFGTGELFF.